This TCR beta chain came from a study of T cell repertoires in cytomegalovirus infection. TCRdb itself ran the reads through MiXCR, one entry per CDR3 protein. The sample holds more than 110,000 distinct CDR3 sequences, roughly 32% seen once. On this clonotype: Its specificity is unknown.

Study-wide results and caveats: Within the response measured ex vivo, HLA-C-restricted CMV-specific TCR beta clonotypes were dominant.

Germline V lookup: CDR1 MNHEY, CDR2 SMNVEV (reference sequence). The CDR3 runs 16 residues. J was trimmed by 1 base and V by 2 bases; bases with no gene match: 5. The chain is built from TRBV27 and TRBJ2-3; 8 nucleotides agree with TRBD2. The sequence was obtained from a human donor in good health (CMV status not recorded). Some clones in this sample may be carry-over from other donors' samples. The material sequenced was CD8+ T cells from cultured PBMCs, taken from culture after CMV antigen stimulation. CDR3 nucleotide sequence: TGTGCCAGCAGTTTAGCGGGGGGACTCCGCACAGATACGCAGTATTTT. Translation gives CASSLAGGLRTDTQYF.